This note documents a single T cell receptor (beta chain) sequence. This entry belongs to a study of cytotoxic CD8 clonotypes in ibrutinib-treated CLL. On the study more broadly: Partial responses totalled some 24 and complete responses 2; after median 68 months, about 15 remained remitted and around twelve progressed. An average of about 250,000 productive templates and 94,082 productive rearrangements was obtained per sample.

Repertoires were generated with immunoSEQ multiplex PCR, while TCRdb's copy carries only in-frame clones and drops some. The table includes 110,000 to 150,000 clones, 79% detected once. The V end was cut by 7 bases, the J end by 0 bases, with 13 bases between. This CDR3 region has 15 residues. Germline CDR1 and CDR2: SGHRS and YFSETQ. The genes are TRBV5-1 and TRBJ1-4, with a tentative D call TRBD1 (6 bases). The source is a human donor with chronic lymphocytic leukemia. The material was PBMCs, obtained after 12 months of ibrutinib treatment. The CDR3 sequence: CASAPTGSTNEKLFF. The CDR3 DNA reads as TGCGCCAGCGCCCCAACAGGGTCAACTAATGAAAAACTGTTTTTT.